This TCR beta chain came from a study of cytomegalovirus exposure and HLA in healthy donors (dated by TCRdb to about 2017). Background on the whole study: An earlier analysis of 587 of the donors reported 250 to 350 Gb of sequence data and 117 million unique TCR beta sequences from about 179 million T cells. In an earlier analysis of roughly 580 of the donors, high-throughput TCR beta sequencing was used to judge whether each TCR beta V gene segment behaved as functional or pseudogenic. Because of strong linkage in the cohort, five DR-DQ haplotypes were treated as single units for association and clustering. In a later genetic analysis, genome-wide SNP genotypes for about three fifths of the 666 donors were used, and that subset was treated as a discovery cohort. Donor age, sex, ethnicity and CMV serostatus were compiled alongside the repertoire data. On average, approximately 250,000 unique TCR beta nucleotide sequences were sequenced per donor among 350 to 400 genotyped donors of the cohort, with 15% to 20% of those sequences being non-productive. The genetic ancestry cluster associated with self-reported Caucasian donors included about 84% of the 398 genotyped donors. HLA typing covered class I and class II loci at four-digit resolution. The study aimed to test whether signatures of past pathogen exposure could be identified by cataloging public T cell receptors. The number of typed donors differed by locus: roughly 629-640 for A, B, C, DRB1 and DQB1; 522 for DQA1; approximately 600 for DPA1; and about 470 for DPB1. Roughly 300 gigabases of sequencing data and about 92 million unique TCR sequences made up an early release that covered several hundred HLA-typed donors. The study profiled the T cell repertoires of 666 subjects by immunosequencing and related them to cytomegalovirus serostatus. A later analysis re-analyzed previously published TCR beta repertoires from roughly 600 donors and added high-resolution HLA genotyping to study TCR occurrence patterns. Along with the approximately 700-subject first cohort, a separate validation cohort of over a hundred different subjects was used. The study combined high-throughput TCR immunosequencing, statistical association of individual TCRs with disease status, and machine learning to predict cytomegalovirus infection status. The later analysis used no new phenotypic data to find candidate immune exposures, relying instead on TCR beta sequences and their occurrence across donors. All discovery cohort repertoires had been generated using a single sequencing platform.

The library was made by the immunoSEQ multiplex PCR assay. The multiplex PCR relied on a mix of 60 forward primers for TCR Vbeta segments and 13 reverse primers for TCR Jbeta segments. A multiplex PCR assay on genomic DNA amplified the CDR3 region of rearranged TCR beta genes. The amplified TCR beta libraries were sequenced on the Illumina HiSeq System as 87-base-pair reads. On the authors' methods: A later analysis tallied 75 million to 95 million unique TCR beta chains across the 550 to 850 repertoires, and around 10 million of those chains were shared by two or more donors. Raw reads were error-corrected and collapsed into unique sequences with a nearest-neighbor algorithm that merged closely related sequences to remove PCR and sequencing errors. CDR3 sequences were aligned to IMGT reference sequences to assign V, D and J gene segments. For a sequence to be retained, at least a six-nucleotide match to both a V gene segment and a J gene segment was required. Rearrangements were called productive when the CDR3 lacked stop codons and stayed in frame with V and J; all others were non-productive. Following IMGT convention, CDR3 was defined as the stretch from the second conserved V-encoded cysteine to the conserved J-encoded phenylalanine. In an earlier analysis of more than 550 of the donors, sequences lacking an unambiguous match to a single V gene segment were excluded. In an earlier analysis of about 590 of the donors, a V segment was called functional when productive rearrangements were above 56.7%, and segregating when the standard deviation between donors exceeded 5%. A statistical classification framework was built for diagnosing cytomegalovirus status from the catalog of TCR beta chain sequences. V and J gene assignment, in a later analysis, came from comparing TCR nucleotide sequences with IMGT/GENE-DB human TR gene sequences. In a later analysis, CDR3 sequences and most-parsimonious VDJ recombination scenarios were assigned using the TCRdist pipeline. In a later analysis, every TCR beta chain was defined by the combination of its CDR3 amino acid sequence and its V-gene family, and reads without a unique V-gene family were dropped. As a way to deal with suspected cross-contamination and a sequencing artifact, a later analysis dropped 450 to 600 nucleotide sequences that were highly shared and had low generation probability. A later analysis calculated a clonal expansion index for each public chain from normalized within-repertoire ranks of inferred template counts. In a later analysis, generation probabilities were computed using a VDJ recombination model fitted to out-of-frame rearrangements, and the results were checked against IGoR. In a later analysis, TCR-TCR, TCR-HLA and TCR-CMV co-occurrence was scored with hypergeometric tests, and a repertoire-size bias correction was applied to TCR pairs. False discovery rates were estimated in a later analysis by permuting HLA or CMV assignments 20 times. In a later analysis, co-occurring TCRs were grouped using DBSCAN, and TCRdist sequence similarity was added for clustering within HLA-allele-positive subsets. Repertoires with fewer than 30,000 or more than 120,000 public chains were left out of co-occurrence clustering, as were about 5 repertoires with anomalous nucleotide sharing. In its TCRdb copy, this immuneACCESS table keeps in-frame sequences only and misses some clones. Where compared with another copy, unresolved V genes explain less than half of these, and the others have no known cause. V, J and clone size are those of that table, while D and trimming were read from the DNA. The sample table shows under 95,000 clones, and roughly 73% are seen once. The leading ten clones occupy roughly 2% of the sample.

The CDR3 contains 13 residues, cysteine and phenylalanine counted. The kept DNA is CDR3 alone, 39 bases in frame from the first base. Per the germline V gene, SGHVS is the CDR1 and FNYEAQ is the CDR2. This clone was seen only once. This clone's antigen is unknown. No base quality information exists; no much larger clone differs at one position. General findings and caveats noted by the study authors: This cohort had only TCR beta chains sequenced, and the lack of alpha or paired-chain data limited which features could be detected. Because some donors lacked HLA typing at each locus, the association tests relied only on the typed subset. A cluster of highly shared sequence variants was judged likely to represent a technical artifact of the sequencing pipeline. According to a later analysis, TCR association rates differed among HLA loci, with DRB1 alleles showing the most associated TCRs and HLA-C alleles showing the fewest. Because the 87-base-pair reads could not distinguish some IMGT-functional V segments, including TRBV6-2 and TRBV6-3, those segments were excluded. A few of the identified cytomegalovirus-associated TCR beta chains were confirmed in vitro to be specific for cytomegalovirus antigens. Roughly uniform sequencing depth across donors was assumed in presence/absence analyses, although this assumption may not hold. The earlier analysis of nearly 600 of the donors excluded roughly 17 rarely observed V segments, including chromosome 9 orphons, because counts were too low. Broadly in line with IMGT annotations, most TCR beta V segments showed up in productive rearrangements about 87% or about 30% of the time in an earlier analysis of several hundred of the donors. An association between a missense DCLRE1C variant and V-gene and J-gene trimming of TCR beta chains was found in a later genetic analysis and replicated in an independent cohort. Most TCR sequences were observed very rarely across donors, whereas some public TCRs were present in many individuals. Correlated functional status among segregating V segments might be attributable to linkage disequilibrium, but an unknown experimental factor could not be ruled out. A further reported finding was that TCR beta sequences accurately predicted the HLA-A and HLA-B alleles for most subjects in the first cohort. At a false discovery rate of 0.05, a later analysis linked 16,951 TCR beta sequences to specific HLA alleles. According to the authors, the approach could potentially be generalized to other disease states and immunological phenotypes. Several of the top co-occurrence clusters appeared to be linked to parvovirus B19, influenza, CMV and Epstein-Barr virus, according to a later analysis. The study gave a list of 150 to 200 TCR beta chains associated with cytomegalovirus. In a later analysis, HLA-associated TCR beta chains were found to be more clonally expanded and to have lower generation probabilities than equally common non-associated chains. When HLA alleles, especially DR and DQ, strongly co-occurred, attributing TCR associations to individual alleles was difficult. A later genetic analysis reported fewer N-insertions in productive TCRs among donors in an Asian-associated ancestry cluster than the roughly 620-donor mean. For the cohort, immune exposure information was limited to CMV serostatus. The classifier was reported to diagnose cytomegalovirus status with high specificity and sensitivity in both the original and validation cohorts. In a later analysis, most CMV-associated TCR beta chains were found to appear HLA-restricted, with HLA associations seemingly driven largely by CMV exposure.

The cohort comprised 550 to 700 healthy bone marrow donors. Cohort members were all nominally healthy when sampled, although unrecorded immune exposures were likely present. The donor was CMV seronegative and belonged to the group of over 300 seronegative cohort members. A peripheral blood sample was provided by each donor, and peripheral blood mononuclear cells were used for TCR beta sequencing. The Qiagen DNeasy Blood Extraction Kit was used to extract genomic DNA from the blood cell samples. Here the chain combines TRBV7-6 and TRBJ2-2, with a weak D call of TRBD1 (5 bases match). This TCR was sampled from a boy aged 10-17 years in good health and CMV-seronegative. The sample was PBMCs. The DNA sequence is given as TGTGCTTCAACAGGTTATAGCACCGGGGAGCTGTTTTTT. Its translation reads: CASTGYSTGELFF.